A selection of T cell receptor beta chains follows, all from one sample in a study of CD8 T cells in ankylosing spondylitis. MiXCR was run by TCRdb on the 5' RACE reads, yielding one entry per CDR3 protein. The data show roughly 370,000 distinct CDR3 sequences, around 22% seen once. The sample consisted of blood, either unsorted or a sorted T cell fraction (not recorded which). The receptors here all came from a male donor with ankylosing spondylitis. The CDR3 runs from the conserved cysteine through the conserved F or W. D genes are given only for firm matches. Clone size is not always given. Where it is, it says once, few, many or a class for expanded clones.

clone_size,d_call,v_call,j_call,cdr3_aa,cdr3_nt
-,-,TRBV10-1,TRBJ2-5,CASSESTQGTETQYF,TGCGCCAGCAGTGAGTCGACTCAAGGAACGGAGACCCAGTACTTC
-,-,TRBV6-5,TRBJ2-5,CASSYSLVGAETQYF,TGTGCCAGCAGTTACTCGCTAGTGGGGGCGGAGACCCAGTACTTC
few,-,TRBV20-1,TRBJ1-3,CSASARNSGNTIYF,TGCAGTGCTTCAGCGCGCAACTCTGGAAACACCATATATTTT
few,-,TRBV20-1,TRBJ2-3,CSARAERGTDTQYF,TGCAGTGCTAGAGCGGAACGGGGCACAGATACGCAGTATTTT
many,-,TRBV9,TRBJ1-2,CASRNRDSYGYTF,TGTGCCAGCAGGAACAGGGATTCCTATGGCTACACCTTC
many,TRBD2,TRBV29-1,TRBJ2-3,CSVEGSGAGGTDTQYF,TGCAGCGTTGAAGGCTCCGGTGCGGGAGGGACAGATACGCAGTATTTT
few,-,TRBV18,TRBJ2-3,CASSPLRGEQDTQYF,TGTGCCAGCTCACCACTGAGGGGGGAACAAGATACGCAGTATTTT
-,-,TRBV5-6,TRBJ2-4,CASSLNGAKNIQYF,TGTGCCAGCAGCTTGAACGGAGCCAAAAACATTCAGTACTTC
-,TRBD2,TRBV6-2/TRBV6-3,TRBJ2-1,CASSDGLAGSYNEQFF,TGTGCCAGCAGTGATGGACTAGCGGGATCTTACAATGAGCAGTTCTTC
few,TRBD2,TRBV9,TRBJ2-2,CASSVVAGDFGELFF,TGTGCCAGCAGCGTAGTAGCGGGAGATTTCGGGGAGCTGTTTTTT
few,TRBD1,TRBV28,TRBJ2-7,CASSAPGQGFDEQYF,TGTGCCAGCAGTGCTCCGGGACAGGGGTTCGACGAGCAGTACTTC
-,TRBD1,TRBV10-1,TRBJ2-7,CASSRGQGSEQYF,TGCGCCAGCAGCCGGGGACAGGGTTCCGAGCAGTACTTC
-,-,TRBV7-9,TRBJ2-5,CASSLQLAETQYF,TGTGCCAGCAGCTTACAGCTTGCAGAGACCCAGTACTTC
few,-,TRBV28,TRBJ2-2,CASRTGTNTGELFF,TGTGCCAGCAGAACCGGGACCAACACCGGGGAGCTGTTTTTT
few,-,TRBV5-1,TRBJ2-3,CASSLPVGGRLGVTDTQYF,TGCGCCAGCAGCTTACCGGTAGGCGGTCGTCTAGGGGTCACAGATACGCAGTATTTT
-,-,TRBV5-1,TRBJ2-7,CASSPHGAAYEQYF,TGCGCCAGCAGTCCCCACGGGGCAGCCTACGAGCAGTACTTC
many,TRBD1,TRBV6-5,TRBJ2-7,CASSYLQGAYEQYF,TGTGCCAGCAGTTACCTTCAGGGGGCCTACGAGCAGTACTTC
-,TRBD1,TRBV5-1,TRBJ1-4,CASSRTGVGTNEKLFF,TGCGCCAGCAGCCGAACAGGGGTTGGCACTAATGAAAAACTGTTTTTT
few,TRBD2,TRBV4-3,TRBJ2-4,CASSQEGGTSSNIQYF,TGCGCCAGCAGCCAAGAGGGGGGGACTAGCTCCAACATTCAGTACTTC
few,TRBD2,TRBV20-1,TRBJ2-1,CSARDPRSGIGGEQFF,TGCAGTGCTAGAGACCCAAGGAGCGGGATAGGCGGTGAGCAGTTCTTC
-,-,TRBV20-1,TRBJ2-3,CSARASVLGSTQYF,TGCAGTGCTAGAGCGTCTGTACTAGGTTCTACGCAGTATTTT
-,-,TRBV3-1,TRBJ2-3,CASSQDPQGADTQYF,TGTGCCAGCAGCCAAGACCCCCAGGGCGCAGATACGCAGTATTTT
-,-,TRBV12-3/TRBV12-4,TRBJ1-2,CASSSSLLSFYGYTF,TGTGCCAGCAGTTCCTCACTTCTATCCTTCTATGGCTACACCTTC
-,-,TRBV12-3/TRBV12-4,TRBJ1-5,CASSFAGRIDQPQHF,TGTGCCAGCAGTTTTGCAGGGCGGATCGATCAGCCCCAGCATTTT